This T cell receptor (beta chain) is drawn from a study of cytomegalovirus exposure and HLA in healthy donors. Study-wide points: Across donors, sequencing depth was assumed by presence/absence analyses to be roughly uniform. From TCR beta sequences, most subjects' HLA-A and HLA-B alleles were reportedly predicted accurately. Analysis performed later showed TCR beta chains linked to HLA being more clonally expanded than equally common others.

Amplification used 60 Vbeta primers and 13 Jbeta primers. Only in-frame clones appear in the TCRdb table, and some are missing; sequencing was by immunoSEQ multiplex PCR. This table holds about 120,000 clones, around 76% found once. Note on this clone: Its cognate antigen is unknown.

CDR1 and CDR2 from the germline V gene are SGDLS and YYNGEE. V lost 3 bases and J lost 3; bases outside the gene matches: 8. The CDR3 covers 15 residues. Sequences were obtained from PBMCs. J is TRBJ1-2 and V is TRBV9; the match to TRBD1 covers 7 bases. The TCR comes from a woman aged 40 to 50 in good health and CMV-seropositive. The CDR3 DNA reads TGTGCCAGCAGCGAAACTGACAGGGACCACTATGGCTACACCTTC. It specifies CASSETDRDHYGYTF.